This T cell receptor beta chain was identified in a study of identical twins (dated by TCRdb to between 2015 and 2016). Regarding the complete study: The study deep-sequenced TCR alpha and beta repertoires from monozygotic twins, unrelated adults of various ages and cord blood to test whether fetal clonotypes persist. Replicate twin experiments were performed at different times using different library preparation protocols to rule out contamination.

Concerning this clonotype itself: Its antigen has not been determined. No base qualities exist here, and no much larger clone lies one base off it.

Library method: 5' RACE. The run used an Illumina HiSeq 2000. Template switching introduced a universal primer binding site; the final cDNA contained a unique molecular identifier, enabling accurate counting of TCR cDNA molecules. Specific primers in the conserved constant-segment region were used to synthesize first-strand cDNA for TCR alpha and beta chains. Each cDNA library was double barcoded, with a SMART-Mk sample barcode plus Illumina barcodes, to control for contamination. TruSeq adapter sequences along with Illumina sample barcodes were introduced in two successive PCR steps. Sequencing of the TCR alpha and beta cDNA libraries was done on the Illumina HiSeq platform using custom primers. Per the original workflow: MiGEC processed the raw reads to extract unique molecular identifiers, while MiXCR was used to determine the CDR3 positions. For each individual, recombination models were inferred using an EM algorithm with the repgenHMM and IGoR tools. The analysis of shared clonotypes was done with the tcR package in R, with sharing normalized by the product of cloneset sizes. To study raw recombination free of thymic and clonal selection effects, out-of-frame nonproductive sequences were analyzed. TCRdb redid the processing of the public reads, applying fastp at Q25 and MiXCR, and retained in-frame beta chains. Identical CDR3 proteins give one entry, which carries the most common genes and DNA. TCRdb's processing, not the authors', yielded these V and J calls. This sample is represented by 300,000 to 400,000 distinct CDR3 sequences; about 12% of them were singletons. The ten biggest clones cover more than 6% of the sample.

Spanning cysteine to phenylalanine, the CDR3 consists of 16 amino acids. The read is trimmed to its CDR3 DNA, 48 bases read in frame from base 1. V is trimmed back by 7 bases and J by 4 bases, and the junction contains 15 bases that no gene match accounts for. Reading the germline V gene gives CDR1 SGDLS and CDR2 YYNGEE. The paper's findings and limits, for the study overall: Fewer insertions were carried by abundant cord blood beta clonotypes, a similar but weaker trend appeared in young adult naive repertoires, and no such trend appeared in memory repertoires. Invariant T cells such as MAIT and iNKT could partly confound zero-insertion analyses, although diverse VJ usage argued against such confounding for most clonotypes. In beta out-of-frame sequences, excess twin sharing was weaker, because having fewer shared sequences lowered the signal-to-noise ratio. In monozygotic twins, out-of-frame TCR alpha sharing was systematically underestimated by recombination models, although the models agreed with sharing between unrelated individuals. Because the same donors could not be followed over many years, the conclusions relied on cross-sectional statistical analysis. Compared with coincidental sharing between unrelated individuals, out-of-frame TCR alpha sequences shared between twins showed an excess of sequences with low generation probability.

Every donor in the study was a healthy Caucasian. Three pairs of female monozygotic twins, all aged about 18 to 30 years, made up the twin cohort. Positive isolation kits from Invitrogen were used to isolate CD4+ and CD8+ T cell populations. The same data also went into a second study, on yellow fever vaccine responses in identical twins. The other study reports the following: The authors reported that the T cell response to vaccination in identical twins appeared partly convergent and partly personalized. Focusing on identical twins, the study followed the T cell clones that responded to the vaccine, and did so with precision.

Sequencing input: CD8+ T cells sorted from blood. The receptor chain draws on TRBV9 and TRBJ2-3; 7 of the junction bases match TRBD1. The receptor was isolated from a woman younger than 30 in good health. In nucleotides, the sequence is TGTGCCAGCGACCCGAGACAGGGAACAGCGCCAGATACGCAGTATTTT. It specifies CASDPRQGTAPDTQYF.